These 3 T cell receptor beta chains share one sample of origin, sequenced in a study of regulatory T cells in long-lasting Graves disease. Time point reported: persistent/refractory GD, antithyroid drugs over 5 years with positive TRAb. With RNA extracted from PBMCs as input, the TCR library was made. Researchers made TCR beta libraries by using iRepertoire HTBI primers and running Arm-PCR on CDR3 regions. TCRdb reprocessed the multiplex PCR reads with MiXCR, giving one entry per CDR3 protein. The sample shows almost 350,000 distinct CDR3 sequences, roughly a fifth of them seen only once. Sample: peripheral blood mononuclear cells (PBMCs), taken when the disease was refractory, from a patient treated with antithyroid drugs. The source of these receptors is a female donor with Graves disease.

Worth noting for this clonotype: The junction does not match germline at one end; this may be a read error. The chain is built from TRBV3-1 and TRBJ2-2; perhaps TRBD2 as D (6 bases). Germline values: CDR1 LGHDT, CDR2 YNNKEL (reference sequence). The CDR3 runs to 14 residues. This CDR3 reads CASSQGQGAGGLFF. The CDR3 bases are TGTGCCAGCAGCCAAGGTCAGGGAGCCGGGGGGCTGTTTTTT.

This clonotype was observed at least ten times. The rearrangement links TRBV11-2 to TRBJ2-5; D is uncertain. Trimming shortened V by 2 bases and J by 1 base, and 2 bases separated the two germline ends. This CDR3 spans 12 amino acids. Germline CDR1 is SGHAT and CDR2 is FQNNGV. CDR3 sequence: CASSLLQETQYF. For the CDR3, the DNA is TGTGCCAGCAGCTTACTCCAAGAGACCCAGTACTTC.

This chain links TRBV6-1 with TRBJ1-5; 7 nucleotides agree with TRBD1. The CDR3 is 16 amino acids. Germline V gene sequence: CDR1 MNHNS, CDR2 SASEGT. Trimming removed 6 bases from V and 4 bases from J; junction bases left unmatched: 12. The CDR3 sequence: CASSIPLAGGNQPQHF. Here the CDR3 DNA reads TGTGCCAGCAGCATCCCTTTGGCAGGGGGAAATCAGCCCCAGCATTTT.